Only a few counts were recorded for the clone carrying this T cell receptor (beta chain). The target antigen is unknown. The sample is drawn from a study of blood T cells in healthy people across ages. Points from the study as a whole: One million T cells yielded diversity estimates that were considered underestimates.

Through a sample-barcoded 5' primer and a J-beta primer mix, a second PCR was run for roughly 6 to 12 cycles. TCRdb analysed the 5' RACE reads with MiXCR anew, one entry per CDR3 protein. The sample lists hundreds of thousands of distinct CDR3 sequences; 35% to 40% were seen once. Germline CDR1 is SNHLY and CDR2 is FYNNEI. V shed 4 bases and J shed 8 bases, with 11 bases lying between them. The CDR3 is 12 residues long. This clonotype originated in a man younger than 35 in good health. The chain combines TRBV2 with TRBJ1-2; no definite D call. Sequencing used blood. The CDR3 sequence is CASSVRSSGYTF. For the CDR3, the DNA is TGTGCCAGCAGTGTGCGTAGCTCGGGCTACACCTTC. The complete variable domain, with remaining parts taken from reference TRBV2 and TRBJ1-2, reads EPEVTQTPSHQVTQMGQEVILRCVPISNHLYFYWYRQILGQKVEFLVSFYNNEISEKSEIFDDQFSVERPDGSNFTLKIRSTKLEDSAMYFCASSVRSSGYTFGSGTRLTVV.